This paragraph reports one T cell receptor (beta chain). The repertoire was sequenced with immunoSEQ multiplex PCR; TCRdb's copy has only in-frame clones and lacks some. The sample consists of more than 550,000 clones, around 87% of them appearing once. This specimen belongs to a study of shared T cell receptors in the human thymus. These data were likewise used in another study, on human thymus T cells. From that study: Serving as donors were healthy Finnish infants, each of whom was having open corrective surgery for congenital heart defects. Corrective heart surgery yielded resections, and these provided the thymus tissue. Gene usage for V and J segments appeared biased in thymic and blood repertoires. Related research reported highly overlapping thymic repertoires among unrelated individuals.

This sequence was found in a boy under two years old with a congenital heart defect. The sequenced material came from thymocytes.

In DNA form, the CDR3 reads TGTGCCAGCAGTCCAGACTGGGGGGCCGGGGAGCTGTTTTTT. Amino acids: CASSPDWGAGELFF. This chain uses TRBV6-6 with TRBJ2-2; tentatively, D is TRBD2 (6 bases). V lost 5 bases to trimming and J lost 6 bases, with 13 bases between them. CDR1 is MNHNY, CDR2 SVGAGI, per germline (reference sequence). The CDR3 is 14 amino acids.